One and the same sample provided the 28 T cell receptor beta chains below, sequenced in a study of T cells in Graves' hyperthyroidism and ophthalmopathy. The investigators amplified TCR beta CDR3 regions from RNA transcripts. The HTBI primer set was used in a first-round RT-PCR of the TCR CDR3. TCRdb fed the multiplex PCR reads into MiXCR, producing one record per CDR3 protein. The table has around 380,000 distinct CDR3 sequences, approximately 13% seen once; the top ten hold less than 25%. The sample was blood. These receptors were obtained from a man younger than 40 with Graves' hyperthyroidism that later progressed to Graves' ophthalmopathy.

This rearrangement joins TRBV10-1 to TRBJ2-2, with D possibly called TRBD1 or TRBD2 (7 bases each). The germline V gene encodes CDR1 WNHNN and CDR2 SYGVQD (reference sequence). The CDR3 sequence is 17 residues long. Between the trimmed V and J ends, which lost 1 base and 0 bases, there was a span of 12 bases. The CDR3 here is CASSEWGGGPNTGELFF. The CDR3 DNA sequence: TGCGCCAGCAGTGAGTGGGGAGGGGGCCCGAACACCGGGGAGCTGTTTTTT.

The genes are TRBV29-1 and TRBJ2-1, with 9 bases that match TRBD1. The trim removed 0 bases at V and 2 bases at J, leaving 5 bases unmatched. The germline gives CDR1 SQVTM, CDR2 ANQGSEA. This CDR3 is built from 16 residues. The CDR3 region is CSVEDSDRGAYNEQFF. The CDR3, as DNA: TGCAGCGTTGAAGATTCGGACAGGGGTGCCTACAATGAGCAGTTCTTC.

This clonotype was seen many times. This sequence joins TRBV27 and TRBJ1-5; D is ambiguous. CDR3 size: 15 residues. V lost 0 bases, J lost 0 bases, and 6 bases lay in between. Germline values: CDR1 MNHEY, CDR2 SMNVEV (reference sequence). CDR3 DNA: TGTGCCAGCAGTTTATCCCAATATAGCAATCAGCCCCAGCATTTT. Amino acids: CASSLSQYSNQPQHF.

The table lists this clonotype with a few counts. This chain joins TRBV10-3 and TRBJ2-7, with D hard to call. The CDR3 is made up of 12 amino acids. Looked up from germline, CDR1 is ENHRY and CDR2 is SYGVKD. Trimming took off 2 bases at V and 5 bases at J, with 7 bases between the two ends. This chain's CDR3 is CAISEAKDEQYF. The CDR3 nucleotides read TGTGCCATCAGTGAGGCCAAGGACGAGCAGTACTTC.

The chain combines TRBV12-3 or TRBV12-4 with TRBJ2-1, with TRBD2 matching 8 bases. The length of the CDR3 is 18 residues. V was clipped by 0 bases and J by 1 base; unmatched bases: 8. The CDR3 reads CASSLALAGGGSYNEQFF. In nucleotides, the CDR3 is TGTGCCAGCAGTTTAGCTCTAGCCGGGGGGGGGTCCTACAATGAGCAGTTCTTC.

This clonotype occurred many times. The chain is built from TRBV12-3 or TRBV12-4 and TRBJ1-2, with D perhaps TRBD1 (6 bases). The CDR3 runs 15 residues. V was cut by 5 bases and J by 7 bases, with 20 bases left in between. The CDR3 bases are TGTGCCAGCAGTGCATACGGGGCAGGGGATAGTGGCTACACCTTC. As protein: CASSAYGAGDSGYTF.

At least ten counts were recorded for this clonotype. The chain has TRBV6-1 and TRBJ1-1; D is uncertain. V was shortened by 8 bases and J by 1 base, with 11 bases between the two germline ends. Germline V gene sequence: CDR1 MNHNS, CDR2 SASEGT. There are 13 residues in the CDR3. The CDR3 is CASSWSGNTEAFF. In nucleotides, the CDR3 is TGTGCCAGCTCATGGTCGGGGAACACTGAAGCTTTCTTT.

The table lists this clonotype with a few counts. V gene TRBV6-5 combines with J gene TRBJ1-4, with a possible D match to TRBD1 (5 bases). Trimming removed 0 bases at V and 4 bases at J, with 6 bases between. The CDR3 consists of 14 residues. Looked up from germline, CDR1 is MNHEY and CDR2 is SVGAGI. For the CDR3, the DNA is TGTGCCAGCAGTTACTCCCAGGGTAATGAAAAACTGTTTTTT. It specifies CASSYSQGNEKLFF.

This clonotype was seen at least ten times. The CDR3 loop reads CASRHVFGATEETQYF. For the CDR3, the DNA is TGTGCCAGCCGTCACGTCTTCGGAGCGACCGAGGAGACCCAGTACTTC. The chain couples TRBV12-3 or TRBV12-4 to TRBJ2-5; D ambiguous. The V end was cut by 8 bases, the J end by 5 bases, with 24 bases between. CDR3 length: 16 residues.

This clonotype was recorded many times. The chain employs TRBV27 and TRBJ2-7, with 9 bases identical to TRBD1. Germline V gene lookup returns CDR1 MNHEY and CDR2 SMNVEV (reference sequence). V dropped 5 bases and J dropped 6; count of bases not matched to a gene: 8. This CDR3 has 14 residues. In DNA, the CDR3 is TGTGCCAGCAGTGTCGGGACAGGGTTCCCCGAGCAGTACTTC. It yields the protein CASSVGTGFPEQYF.

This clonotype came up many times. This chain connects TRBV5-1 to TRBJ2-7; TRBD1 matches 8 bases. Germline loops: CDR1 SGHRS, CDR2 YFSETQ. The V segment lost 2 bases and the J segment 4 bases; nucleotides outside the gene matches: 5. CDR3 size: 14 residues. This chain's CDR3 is CASSFEQGVYEQYF. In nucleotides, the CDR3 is TGCGCCAGCAGCTTTGAACAGGGGGTTTACGAGCAGTACTTC.

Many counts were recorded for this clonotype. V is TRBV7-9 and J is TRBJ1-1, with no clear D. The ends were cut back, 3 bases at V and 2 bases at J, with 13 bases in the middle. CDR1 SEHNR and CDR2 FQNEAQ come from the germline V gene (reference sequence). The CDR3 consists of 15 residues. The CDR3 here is CASSFLSDPNTEAFF. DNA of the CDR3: TGTGCCAGCAGCTTTTTATCCGACCCCAACACTGAAGCTTTCTTT. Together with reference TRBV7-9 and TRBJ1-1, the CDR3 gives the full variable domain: DTGVSQNPRHKITKRGQNVTFRCDPISEHNRLYWYRQTLGQGPEFLTYFQNEAQLEKSRLLSDRFSAERPKGSFSTLEIQRTEQGDSAMYLCASSFLSDPNTEAFFGQGTRLTVV.

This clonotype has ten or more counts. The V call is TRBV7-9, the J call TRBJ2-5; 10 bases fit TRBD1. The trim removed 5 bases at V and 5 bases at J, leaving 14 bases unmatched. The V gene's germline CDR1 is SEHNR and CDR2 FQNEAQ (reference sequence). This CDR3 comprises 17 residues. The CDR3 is CASSLVWGQGFEETQYF. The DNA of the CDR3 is TGTGCCAGCAGCCTGGTTTGGGGACAGGGGTTTGAGGAGACCCAGTACTTC.

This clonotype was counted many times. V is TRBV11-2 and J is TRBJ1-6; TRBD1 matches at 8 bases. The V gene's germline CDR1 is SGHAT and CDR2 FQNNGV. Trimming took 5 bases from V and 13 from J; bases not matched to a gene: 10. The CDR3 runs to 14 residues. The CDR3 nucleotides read TGTGCCAGCAGCACCGGACAGGGTGAATCGCCCCTCCACTTT. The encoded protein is CASSTGQGESPLHF.

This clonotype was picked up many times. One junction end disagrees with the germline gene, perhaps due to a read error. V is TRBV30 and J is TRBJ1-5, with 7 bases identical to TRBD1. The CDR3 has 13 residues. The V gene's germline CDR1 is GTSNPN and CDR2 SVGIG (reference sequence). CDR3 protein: CAWTGQLNQPQHF. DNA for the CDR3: TGTGCCTGGACGGGACAGCTCAATCAACCCCAGCATTTT.

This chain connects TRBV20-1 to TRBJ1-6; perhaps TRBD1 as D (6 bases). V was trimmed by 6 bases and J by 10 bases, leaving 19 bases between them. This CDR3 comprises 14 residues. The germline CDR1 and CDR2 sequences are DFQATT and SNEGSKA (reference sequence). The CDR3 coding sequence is TGCAGTGCGAACCCACGGGGGCGCGGGTCACCCCTCCACTTT. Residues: CSANPRGRGSPLHF.

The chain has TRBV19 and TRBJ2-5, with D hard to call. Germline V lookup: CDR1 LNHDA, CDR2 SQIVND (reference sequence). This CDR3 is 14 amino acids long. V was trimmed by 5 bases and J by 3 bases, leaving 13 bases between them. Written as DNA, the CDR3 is TGTGCCAGTAGTCCGATATTCAGCGAAGAGACCCAGTACTTC. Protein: CASSPIFSEETQYF. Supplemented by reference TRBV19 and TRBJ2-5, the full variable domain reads DGGITQSPKYLFRKEGQNVTLSCEQNLNHDAMYWYRQDPGQGLRLIYYSQIVNDFQKGDIAEGYSVSREKKESFPLTVTSAQKNPTAFYLCASSPIFSEETQYFGPGTRLLVL.

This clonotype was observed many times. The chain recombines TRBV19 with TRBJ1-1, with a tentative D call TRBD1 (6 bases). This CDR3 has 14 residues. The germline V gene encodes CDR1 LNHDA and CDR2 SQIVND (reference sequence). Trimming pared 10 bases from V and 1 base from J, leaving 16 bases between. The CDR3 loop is CANRQGHKNTEAFF. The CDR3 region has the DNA TGTGCCAACCGCCAGGGACACAAGAACACTGAAGCTTTCTTT.

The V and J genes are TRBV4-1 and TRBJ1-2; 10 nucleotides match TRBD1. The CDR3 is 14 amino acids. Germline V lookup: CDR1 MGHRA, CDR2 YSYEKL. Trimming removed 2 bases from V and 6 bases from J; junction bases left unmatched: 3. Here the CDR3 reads CASSQKGQGDGYTF. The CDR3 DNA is TGCGCCAGCAGCCAAAAAGGACAGGGGGATGGCTACACCTTC.

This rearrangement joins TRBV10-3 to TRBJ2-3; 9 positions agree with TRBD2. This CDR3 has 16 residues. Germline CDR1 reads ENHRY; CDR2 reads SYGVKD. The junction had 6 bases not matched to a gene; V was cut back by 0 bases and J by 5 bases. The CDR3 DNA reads TGTGCCATCAGTGAGTCGAAGCGGGGGGCTGGAGATACGCAGTATTTT. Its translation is CAISESKRGAGDTQYF.

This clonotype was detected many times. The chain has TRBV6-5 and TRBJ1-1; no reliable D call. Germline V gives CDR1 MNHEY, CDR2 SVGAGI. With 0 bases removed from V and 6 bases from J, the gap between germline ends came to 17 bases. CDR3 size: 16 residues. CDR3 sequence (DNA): TGTGCCAGCAGTTACTCCGCTCGCGGTCCCAGATCTGAAGCTTTCTTT. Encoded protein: CASSYSARGPRSEAFF.

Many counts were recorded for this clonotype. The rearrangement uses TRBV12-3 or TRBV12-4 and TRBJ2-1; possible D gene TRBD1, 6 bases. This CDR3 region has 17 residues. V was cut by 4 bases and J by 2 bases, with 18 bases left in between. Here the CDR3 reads CASSSTLRQATYNEQFF. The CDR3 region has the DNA TGTGCCAGCAGTTCCACCCTTCGACAGGCCACCTACAATGAGCAGTTCTTC.

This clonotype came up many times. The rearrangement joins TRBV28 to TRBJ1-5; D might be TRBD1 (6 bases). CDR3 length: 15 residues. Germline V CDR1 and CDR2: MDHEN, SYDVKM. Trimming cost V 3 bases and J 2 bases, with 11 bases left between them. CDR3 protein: CASSFQGSGNQPQHF. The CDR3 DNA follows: TGTGCCAGCAGTTTCCAGGGGTCGGGCAATCAGCCCCAGCATTTT.

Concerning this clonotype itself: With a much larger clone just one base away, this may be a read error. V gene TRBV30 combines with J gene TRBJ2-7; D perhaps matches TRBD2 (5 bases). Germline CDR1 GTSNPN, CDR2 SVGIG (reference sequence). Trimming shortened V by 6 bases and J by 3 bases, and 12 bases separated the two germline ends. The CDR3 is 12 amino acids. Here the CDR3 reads CACRHGNYEQYF. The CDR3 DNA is TGTGCCTGCCGACACGGGAACTACGAGCAGTACTTC.

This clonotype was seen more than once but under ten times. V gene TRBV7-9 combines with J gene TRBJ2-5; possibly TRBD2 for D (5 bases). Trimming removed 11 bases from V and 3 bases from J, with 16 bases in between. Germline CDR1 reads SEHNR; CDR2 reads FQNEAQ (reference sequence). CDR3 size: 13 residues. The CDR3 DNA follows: TGTGCCCGTCAAGAGGGAACGGAAGAGACCCAGTACTTC. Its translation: CARQEGTEETQYF.

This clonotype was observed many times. For the CDR3, the DNA is TGTGCCTGGAGTGTATTCCTAGCCGAGCAGTACTTC. As protein: CAWSVFLAEQYF. The gene calls are TRBV30 and TRBJ2-7; a weak D match, TRBD2 (5 bases). This CDR3 comprises 12 residues. The V gene lost 0 bases and the J gene lost 6 bases, with 9 bases spanning the gap. Germline V gene lookup returns CDR1 GTSNPN and CDR2 SVGIG (reference sequence).

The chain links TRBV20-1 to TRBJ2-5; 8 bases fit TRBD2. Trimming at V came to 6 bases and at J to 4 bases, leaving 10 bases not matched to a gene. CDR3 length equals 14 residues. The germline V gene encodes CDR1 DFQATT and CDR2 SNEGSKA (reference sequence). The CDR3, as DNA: TGCAGTGCCCAAGGGGTGCTAGCGGGAGAGACCCAGTACTTC. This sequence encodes CSAQGVLAGETQYF.

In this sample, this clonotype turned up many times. Here the CDR3 DNA reads TGTGCCAGCAGTGGCCAGGTCTTGGCTGAAGCTTTCTTT. This gives the protein CASSGQVLAEAFF. This sequence joins TRBV25-1 and TRBJ1-1; D is unresolved. V dropped 4 bases and J dropped 6 bases, with 12 bases sitting between them. Germline CDR1 and CDR2: MGHDK and SYGVNS. CDR3 length equals 13 residues.